This is a list of T cell receptor beta chains from one sample in a study of T cells in localized non-small cell lung cancer. Profiled with immunoSEQ multiplex PCR; TCRdb holds only in-frame clones, not every one. The data hold over 1,000 clones, with 25% to 30% observed a single time. The sample was lung tumor tissue, taken before any cancer treatment. The origin of the receptors is a female donor older than 55 with stage III squamous cell lung carcinoma. Both conserved end residues are part of each CDR3. A D gene is named only where the DNA matches it firmly. Size tells how often a clone was seen (once, few, many) or the class of an expanded clone, and some rows leave it out.

D	V	J	size	CDR3	DNA
-	TRBV6-7	TRBJ2-1	-	CASSEVFWQFF	TGTGCCAGCAGTGAAGTTTTCTGGCAGTTCTTC
TRBD2	TRBV15	TRBJ2-1	-	CATSETSGGYNEQFF	TGTGCCACCAGCGAAACTAGCGGGGGCTACAATGAGCAGTTCTTC
-	TRBV19	TRBJ2-3	-	CASSIMSQGQDTQYF	TGTGCCAGTAGTATAATGTCTCAGGGTCAGGATACGCAGTATTTT
-	TRBV6-8	TRBJ1-1	few	CASTLRRDTEAFF	TGTGCCAGCACCCTTCGTCGGGACACTGAAGCTTTCTTT
-	TRBV9	TRBJ2-1	few	CASSPGPVTPNEQFF	TGTGCCAGCAGCCCCGGACCCGTAACTCCCAATGAGCAGTTCTTC
TRBD1	TRBV29-1	TRBJ2-7	-	CSVGGQGAYEQYF	TGCAGCGTTGGGGGACAGGGGGCTTACGAGCAGTACTTC
-	TRBV6-8	TRBJ1-6	few	CASSPGTSPLHF	TGTGCCAGCAGTCCTGGGACCTCACCCCTCCACTTT
-	TRBV9	TRBJ1-2	-	CASSVDSRGDYYGYTF	TGTGCCAGCAGCGTAGACTCGAGGGGGGACTACTATGGCTACACCTTC
-	TRBV6-8	TRBJ1-1	-	CASSLQRNTEAFF	TGTGCCAGCAGTTTACAAAGGAACACTGAAGCTTTCTTT
-	TRBV29-1	TRBJ1-2	few	CSVVGPGRGANYGYTF	TGCAGCGTGGTGGGTCCCGGGAGGGGGGCTAACTATGGCTACACCTTC
TRBD2	TRBV14	TRBJ2-2	-	CASSQKSGRVTGELFF	TGTGCCAGCAGCCAAAAGAGCGGGAGGGTCACCGGGGAGCTGTTTTTT
TRBD2	TRBV5-1	TRBJ2-7	few	CASSLALAGGHEQYF	TGCGCCAGCAGCTTGGCCTTAGCGGGGGGCCACGAGCAGTACTTC
-	TRBV30	TRBJ2-1	-	CAWSRDGSSYNEQFF	TGTGCCTGGAGTCGGGACGGGAGCTCCTACAATGAGCAGTTCTTC
-	TRBV6-8	TRBJ2-7	medium-sized	CASSDPWGGGFYEQYF	TGTGCCAGCAGTGATCCCTGGGGAGGGGGCTTCTACGAGCAGTACTTC
TRBD1	TRBV14	TRBJ2-3	-	CASSRAGGLPSGTDTQYF	TGTGCCAGCAGCCGAGCAGGGGGCCTACCTTCAGGCACAGATACGCAGTATTTT
-	TRBV9	TRBJ1-5	few	CASSWNSNQPQHF	TGTGCCAGCAGTTGGAATAGCAATCAGCCCCAGCATTTT
TRBD2	TRBV19	TRBJ2-1	once	CASSGGLAGFNEQFF	TGTGCCAGTAGTGGCGGACTAGCGGGTTTCAATGAGCAGTTCTTC
-	TRBV25-1	TRBJ1-2	-	CASSSLTGGYGYTF	TGTGCCAGCAGTAGTTTGACAGGAGGCTATGGCTACACCTTC
TRBD1	TRBV9	TRBJ1-2	-	CASKRDRGLGVEGYTF	TGTGCCAGCAAGCGGGACAGGGGCCTTGGAGTTGAGGGCTACACCTTC
-	TRBV18	TRBJ2-2	-	CASSLSGAGELFF	TGTGCCAGCTCACTTTCGGGGGCCGGGGAGCTGTTTTTT
-	TRBV30	TRBJ2-1	-	CAWTSDLRGEQFF	TGTGCCTGGACTTCGGACCTAAGGGGTGAGCAGTTCTTC
-	TRBV30	TRBJ1-4	-	CAWRKTGAMEKLFF	TGTGCCTGGAGGAAGACGGGGGCCATGGAAAAACTGTTTTTT
-	TRBV9	TRBJ2-2	large	CANRKQTGNTGELFF	TGTGCCAACCGGAAACAGACAGGGAACACCGGGGAGCTGTTTTTT
TRBD2	TRBV19	TRBJ2-6	-	CASSPAGGILTF	TGTGCCAGTAGTCCCGCGGGGGGTATCCTGACTTTC
-	TRBV7-5	TRBJ2-7	few	CASSLEGLNYEQYF	TGTGCCAGCAGCTTAGAGGGACTTAACTACGAGCAGTACTTC
-	TRBV18	TRBJ2-2	-	CASSPLASSNTGELFF	TGTGCCAGCTCACCACTGGCCAGTTCGAACACCGGGGAGCTGTTTTTT
TRBD2	TRBV11-3	TRBJ2-2	medium-sized	CASSGLAGETGELFF	TGTGCCAGCAGCGGACTAGCGGGGGAAACCGGGGAGCTGTTTTTT
-	TRBV6-8	TRBJ2-3	medium-sized	CASKSGGGDTDTQYF	TGTGCCAGCAAATCCGGTGGGGGAGACACAGATACGCAGTATTTT
TRBD2	TRBV6-7	TRBJ2-1	few	CASSLGLAGGNEQFF	TGTGCCAGCAGCTTAGGGCTAGCGGGGGGCAATGAGCAGTTCTTC
-	TRBV10-2	TRBJ2-2	-	CASRTNAGELFF	TGCGCCAGCAGAACCAACGCCGGGGAGCTGTTTTTT
-	TRBV28	TRBJ1-1	few	CASSSRWGRTEAFF	TGTGCCAGCAGTTCGAGGTGGGGTCGAACTGAAGCTTTCTTT